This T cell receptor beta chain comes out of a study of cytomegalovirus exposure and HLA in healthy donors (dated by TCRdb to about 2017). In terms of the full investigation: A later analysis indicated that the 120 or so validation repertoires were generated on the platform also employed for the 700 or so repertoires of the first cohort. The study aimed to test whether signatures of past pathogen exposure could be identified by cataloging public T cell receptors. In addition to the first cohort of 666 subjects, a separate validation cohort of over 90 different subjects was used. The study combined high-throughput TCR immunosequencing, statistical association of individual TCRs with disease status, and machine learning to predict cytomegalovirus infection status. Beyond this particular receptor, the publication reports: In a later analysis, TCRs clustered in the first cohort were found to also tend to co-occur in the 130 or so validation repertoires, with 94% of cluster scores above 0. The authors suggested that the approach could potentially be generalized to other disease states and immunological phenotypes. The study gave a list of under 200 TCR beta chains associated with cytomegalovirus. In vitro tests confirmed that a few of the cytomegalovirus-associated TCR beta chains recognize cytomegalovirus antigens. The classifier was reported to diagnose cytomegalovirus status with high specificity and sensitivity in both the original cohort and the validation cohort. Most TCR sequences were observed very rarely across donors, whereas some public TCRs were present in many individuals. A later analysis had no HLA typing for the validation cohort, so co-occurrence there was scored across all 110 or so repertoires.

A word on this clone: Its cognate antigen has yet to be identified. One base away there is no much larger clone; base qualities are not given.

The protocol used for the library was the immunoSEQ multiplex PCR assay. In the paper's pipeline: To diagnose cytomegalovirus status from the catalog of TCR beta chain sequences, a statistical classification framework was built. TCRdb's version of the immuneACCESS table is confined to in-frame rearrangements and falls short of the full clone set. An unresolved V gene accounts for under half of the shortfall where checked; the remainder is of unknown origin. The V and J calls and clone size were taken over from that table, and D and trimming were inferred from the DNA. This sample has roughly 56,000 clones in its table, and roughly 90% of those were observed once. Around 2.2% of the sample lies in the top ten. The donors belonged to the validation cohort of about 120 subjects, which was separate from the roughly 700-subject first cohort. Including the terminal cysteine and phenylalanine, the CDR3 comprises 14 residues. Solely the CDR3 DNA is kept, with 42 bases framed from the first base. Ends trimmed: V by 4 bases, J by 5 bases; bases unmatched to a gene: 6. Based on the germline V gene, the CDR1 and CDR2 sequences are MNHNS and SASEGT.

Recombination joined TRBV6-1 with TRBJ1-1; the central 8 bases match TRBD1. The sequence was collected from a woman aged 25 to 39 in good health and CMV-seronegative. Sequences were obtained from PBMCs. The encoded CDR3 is CASSVDRVGTEAFF. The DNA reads TGTGCCAGCAGTGTGGACAGGGTTGGGACTGAAGCTTTCTTT.